This T cell receptor (beta chain) was observed in a study of cytomegalovirus exposure and HLA in healthy donors (dated by TCRdb to about 2017). Regarding the study in general: An earlier analysis of approximately 600 of the donors reported about 290 Gb of sequence data and 117 million unique TCR beta sequences from about 179 million T cells. An early release that covered about 600 HLA-typed donors contained approximately 290 gigabases of sequencing data and around 85 million unique TCR sequences. Of the roughly 430 genotyped donors, approximately 82% fell in the genetic ancestry cluster associated with self-reported Caucasian donors. The aim of the study was to test whether cataloging public T cell receptors could identify signatures of past pathogen exposure. The study profiled the T cell repertoires of more than 500 subjects by immunosequencing and related them to cytomegalovirus serostatus. Along with the roughly 700-subject first cohort, a separate validation cohort of over a hundred different subjects was used. To predict cytomegalovirus infection status, the study brought together high-throughput TCR immunosequencing, statistical association of individual TCRs with disease status, and machine learning. A later analysis re-analyzed previously published TCR beta repertoires from roughly 600 donors and added high-resolution HLA genotyping to study TCR occurrence patterns. The later analysis used no new phenotypic data to find candidate immune exposures, relying instead on TCR beta sequences and their occurrence across donors. An earlier analysis of roughly 580 of the donors used high-throughput TCR beta sequencing to judge whether each TCR beta V gene segment behaved as functional or pseudogenic. Alongside the repertoire data, information on donor age, sex, ethnicity and CMV serostatus was compiled. A later genetic analysis took genome-wide SNP genotypes for about 55% of the roughly 700 donors and used that subset as a discovery cohort. All discovery cohort repertoires had been generated using a single sequencing platform. HLA typing included class I and class II loci at four-digit resolution. The number of donors typed differed by locus, with roughly 620-630 for A, B, C, DRB1 and DQB1, around 560 for DQA1, nearly 610 for DPA1, and some 450 for DPB1. Because of strong linkage in the cohort, roughly five DR-DQ haplotypes were treated as single units for association and clustering. On average, roughly 200,000 unique TCR beta nucleotide sequences were sequenced per donor among several hundred genotyped donors of the cohort, with 15% to 20% of those sequences being non-productive. The study at large found these results: In a later analysis, the rate of TCR association differed among HLA loci, with DRB1 alleles having the most associated TCRs and HLA-C alleles having the fewest. The authors suggested that the approach could potentially be generalized to other disease states and immunological phenotypes. In a later genetic analysis, a missense DCLRE1C variant was associated with V-gene and J-gene trimming of TCR beta chains, and the association was replicated in an independent cohort. HLA typing was unavailable for some donors at each locus, so association tests used only the typed subset. Most CMV-associated TCR beta chains appeared to be HLA-restricted in a later analysis, and the HLA associations seemed to be driven largely by CMV exposure. Some IMGT-functional V segments, including TRBV6-2 and TRBV6-3, could not be distinguished by the 87-base-pair reads and were therefore excluded. A further reported finding was that TCR beta sequences accurately predicted the HLA-A and HLA-B alleles for most subjects in the first cohort. This cohort had only TCR beta chains sequenced, and the lack of alpha or paired-chain data limited which features could be detected. The earlier analysis of 587 of the donors excluded some 15 rarely observed V segments, including chromosome 9 orphons, because counts were too low. A later genetic analysis reported fewer N-insertions in productive TCRs among donors in an Asian-associated ancestry cluster than the approximately 670-donor mean. The classifier was reported to diagnose cytomegalovirus status with high specificity and sensitivity in both the original and validation cohorts. For the cohort, immune exposure information was limited to CMV serostatus. A later analysis found that HLA-associated TCR beta chains were more clonally expanded and had lower generation probabilities than equally common non-associated chains. A cluster of highly shared sequence variants was judged likely to represent a technical artifact of the sequencing pipeline. Strong co-occurrence of HLA alleles, especially DR and DQ, made assigning TCR associations to individual alleles difficult. Linkage disequilibrium might explain the correlated functional status among segregating V segments, but an unknown experimental factor could not be excluded. Several of the top co-occurrence clusters appeared to be linked to parvovirus B19, influenza, CMV and Epstein-Barr virus, according to a later analysis. Specific HLA alleles were associated with about 17,000 TCR beta sequences at a false discovery rate of 0.05 in a later analysis. Most TCR sequences were observed very rarely across donors, whereas some public TCRs were present in many individuals. A total of fewer than 200 TCR beta chains were listed by the study as associated with cytomegalovirus. In vitro tests confirmed that a few of the cytomegalovirus-associated TCR beta chains recognize cytomegalovirus antigens. The presence/absence analyses assumed that sequencing depth was roughly uniform across donors, and that assumption may not be true. In an earlier analysis of some 500 of the donors, most TCR beta V segments were observed in productive rearrangements about 90% or about 30% of the time, broadly matching IMGT annotations.

Libraries were built with the immunoSEQ multiplex PCR assay. A mixture of 60 forward primers for TCR Vbeta segments and 13 reverse primers for TCR Jbeta segments was used in the multiplex PCR. The CDR3 region of rearranged TCR beta genes was amplified from genomic DNA with a multiplex PCR assay. On the Illumina HiSeq System, the amplified TCR beta libraries were sequenced as 87-base-pair reads. In the source study's methods: Across the 700 or so repertoires, a later analysis counted tens of millions of unique TCR beta chains, roughly 11 million of which were shared by at least two donors. Raw reads were error-corrected and collapsed into unique sequences with a nearest-neighbor algorithm that merged closely related sequences to remove PCR and sequencing errors. Alignment of CDR3 sequences to IMGT reference sequences was used to assign V, D and J gene segments. For a sequence to be retained, a match of at least six nucleotides to both a V gene segment and a J gene segment was required. Rearrangements were called productive when the CDR3 lacked stop codons and stayed in frame with V and J; all others were non-productive. CDR3 was defined according to IMGT convention as the region running from the second conserved V-encoded cysteine to the conserved J-encoded phenylalanine. The earlier analysis of around 640 of the donors excluded sequences that lacked an unambiguous match to a single V gene segment. In an earlier analysis of 450 to 700 of the donors, V segments were called functional above 56.7% productive rearrangements and were called segregating when the between-donor standard deviation exceeded 5%. A statistical classification framework was built to diagnose cytomegalovirus status from the catalog of TCR beta chain sequences. V and J gene assignment, in a later analysis, came from comparing TCR nucleotide sequences with IMGT/GENE-DB human TR gene sequences. In a later analysis, CDR3 sequences and most-parsimonious VDJ recombination scenarios were assigned using the TCRdist pipeline. In a later analysis, every TCR beta chain was defined by the combination of its CDR3 amino acid sequence and its V-gene family, and reads without a unique V-gene family were dropped. A later analysis removed 550 to 650 highly shared, low-generation-probability nucleotide sequences to deal with suspected cross-contamination and a sequencing artifact. In a later analysis, a clonal expansion index was calculated for each public chain from normalized within-repertoire ranks of inferred template counts. In a later analysis, generation probabilities were computed using a VDJ recombination model fitted to out-of-frame rearrangements, and the results were checked against IGoR. A later analysis scored TCR-TCR, TCR-HLA and TCR-CMV co-occurrence with hypergeometric tests, applying a repertoire-size bias correction to TCR pairs. False discovery rates were estimated in a later analysis by permuting HLA or CMV assignments 20 times. In a later analysis, co-occurring TCRs were grouped using DBSCAN, and TCRdist sequence similarity was added for clustering within HLA-allele-positive subsets. Repertoires with fewer than 30,000 or more than 120,000 public chains were left out of co-occurrence clustering, as were five repertoires with anomalous nucleotide sharing. TCRdb took over this immuneACCESS table, retaining in-frame rearrangements with V and J assigned. Such tables are incomplete; in checked studies, under half of the missing clones stem from an unresolved V gene, and the remainder is unexplained. V, J and clone size are taken as reported in that table, and D and trimming were inferred from the DNA itself. The data table for this sample lists 100,000 to 150,000 clones. The ten largest clones capture over 2% of the sample.

The cohort was made up of 666 healthy bone marrow donors. All cohort members were sampled while nominally healthy, although unrecorded immune exposures were likely present. The donor tested CMV seronegative and was one of the 352 seronegative cohort members. Every donor gave a peripheral blood sample, and the peripheral blood mononuclear cells from that sample were used for TCR beta sequencing. Genomic DNA was extracted from the blood cell samples with the Qiagen DNeasy Blood Extraction Kit. With regard to this clone: Its antigen has not been determined.

The CDR1 and CDR2 encoded by the germline V gene (reference sequence) are MNHEY and SMNVEV. V lost 5 bases and J lost 0 bases; the stretch between them is 15 bases long. The CDR3, from cysteine to phenylalanine, totals 16 residues. The retained sequence is limited to the CDR3, 48 bases, with the frame set at the first base. Specimen: PBMCs. The rearrangement combines TRBV27 with TRBJ2-3; 6 matching bases give a weak D call of TRBD1. This sequence originates from a man aged 35 to 55 in good health and CMV-seronegative. The bases are TGTGCCAGCAGTGCCTACAGGGTCCCAAGCACAGATACGCAGTATTTT. The encoded protein is CASSAYRVPSTDTQYF.